These 4 T cell receptor beta chains share one sample of origin, sequenced in a study of T cell responses to AZD1222 COVID-19 vaccine. Assay used: immunoSEQ multiplex PCR; TCRdb lists only in-frame clones, some missing. The sample includes 180,000 or so clones, more than 85% of them seen just once. Material: peripheral blood, obtained 28 days after the second AZD1222 dose. The source is an adult who received the AZD1222 COVID-19 vaccine.

The rearrangement joins TRBV7-2 to TRBJ2-7; TRBD2 might be the D (6 bases). Germline assignment: CDR1 SGHTA and CDR2 FQGNSA. This CDR3 is built from 16 residues. V lost 5 bases, J lost 3 bases, and 20 bases lay in between. The CDR3 DNA reads as TGTGCCAGCAGCCAACCGCAATGGAGGGCGATCTACGAGCAGTACTTC. This gives the protein CASSQPQWRAIYEQYF. The whole variable domain, remainder taken from reference TRBV7-2 and TRBJ2-7, is GAGVSQSPSNKVTEKGKDVELRCDPISGHTALYWYRQSLGQGLEFLIYFQGNSAPDKSGLPSDRFSAERTGGSVSTLTIQRTQQEDSAVYLCASSQPQWRAIYEQYFGPGTRLTVT.

The chain employs TRBV19 and TRBJ1-5; 9 bases are shared with TRBD1. V dropped 4 bases and J dropped 3; count of bases not matched to a gene: 10. CDR1 is LNHDA, CDR2 SQIVND, per germline (reference sequence). The CDR3 is 17 residues long. The CDR3 spells CASSTWTGDPNNQPQHF. The CDR3 coding sequence is TGTGCCAGTAGTACCTGGACAGGGGATCCCAACAATCAGCCCCAGCATTTT.

The chain couples TRBV6-5 to TRBJ1-5; D gene uncertain. The CDR3 is made up of 10 amino acids. Germline-derived CDR1 and CDR2 are MNHEY and SVGAGI. V shed 4 bases and J shed 7 bases, with 2 bases lying between them. CDR3: CASSWQPQHF. DNA for the CDR3: TGTGCCAGCAGTTGGCAGCCCCAGCATTTT.

V usage is TRBV19 and J usage is TRBJ1-6; D gene ambiguous. The CDR3 covers 13 residues. Germline CDR1 reads LNHDA; CDR2 reads SQIVND (reference sequence). V was trimmed by 4 bases and J by 7 bases, leaving 8 bases between them. The CDR3 nucleotides are TGTGCCAGTAGTAGGACGGAAAATTCACCCCTCCACTTT. Protein sequence: CASSRTENSPLHF.